These 2 T cell receptor beta chains were sequenced from one sample in a study of T cells in Graves' hyperthyroidism and ophthalmopathy. It was RNA transcripts that yielded the amplified TCR beta CDR3 regions. When the TCR CDR3 underwent first-round RT-PCR, the HTBI primer set was used. TCRdb re-called the multiplex PCR reads with MiXCR, one entry per CDR3 protein. The repertoire holds some 800,000 distinct CDR3 sequences, with more than 30% as singletons. Sequenced sample: blood. The receptors stem from a man between 18 and 29 years old with Graves' hyperthyroidism.

This clonotype was found a few times. The chain joins TRBV5-4 to TRBJ1-5, with a weak D call TRBD1 (5 bases). Germline V gene data show CDR1 as SGHNT and CDR2 as YYREEE (reference sequence). The V gene lost 5 bases and the J gene lost 4 bases, with 19 bases spanning the gap. There are 16 residues in the CDR3. CDR3 in amino acids: CASSLDGQGFNQPQHF. CDR3 DNA sequence: TGTGCCAGCAGTCTCGACGGGCAGGGATTTAATCAGCCCCAGCATTTT.

This clonotype showed up just a few times. J is TRBJ2-7 and V is TRBV7-9; tentative D call: TRBD2 (5 bases). CDR3 length: 14 residues. The germline CDR1 and CDR2 sequences are SEHNR and FQNEAQ (reference sequence). V was shortened by 5 bases and J by 3 bases, with 14 bases between the two germline ends. CDR3 DNA: TGTGCCAGCAGCGGCGGAGGTGGCCGCTACGAGCAGTACTTC. This translates into CASSGGGGRYEQYF.